Below are 10 T cell receptor beta chains sequenced from a single sample in a study of HIV-infected children after antiretroviral therapy interruption. Treatment: PENTA 11 planned treatment interruption arm or continuous ART arm. Unique molecular identifiers were included in an RNA-based 3' RACE TCR library. Via MiXCR, TCRdb re-called the 3' RACE reads, giving one row per CDR3 protein. The repertoire holds 40,000 to 50,000 distinct CDR3 sequences, with around 4.7% as singletons. Sequenced material: CD45RA+ CD4+ T cells from PBMCs, pooled from several time points, taken from a donor given antiretroviral therapy, either interrupted or continuous. Documented subset: naive CD4+ CD45RA+ CD45RO- T cells. Receptors were obtained from a pool of human donors with HIV.

This clonotype was detected a few times. V gene TRBV3-1 combines with J gene TRBJ1-6; tentative D call: TRBD1 (5 bases). CDR3 size: 16 residues. In germline, CDR1 is LGHDT, CDR2 YNNKEL (reference sequence). The ends were cut back, 6 bases at V and 5 bases at J, with 17 bases in the middle. CDR3 bases: TGTGCCAGCAGACCCTCTGGGGGGAAACATAATTCACCCCTCCACTTT. Protein sequence: CASRPSGGKHNSPLHF.

This clonotype appeared many times. The V gene is TRBV19, the J gene TRBJ1-5; 7 bases are shared with TRBD1. The germline V gene has CDR1 LNHDA and CDR2 SQIVND (reference sequence). Trimming removed 4 bases from V and 4 bases from J; junction bases left unmatched: 10. The CDR3 contains 16 residues. The CDR3 sequence is CASSTLQGVSNQPQHF. In DNA form, the CDR3 reads TGTGCCAGTAGTACCCTCCAGGGGGTTTCAAATCAGCCCCAGCATTTT.

The table lists this clonotype with many counts. The V and J genes are TRBV7-2 and TRBJ1-1; D perhaps matches TRBD1 (5 bases). This CDR3 comprises 12 residues. The ends were cut back, 5 bases at V and 6 bases at J, with 10 bases in the middle. Germline values: CDR1 SGHTA, CDR2 FQGNSA. The CDR3 DNA reads as TGTGCCAGCAGCAACCGGGACCCTGAAGCTTTCTTT. It codes for CASSNRDPEAFF.

This clonotype has a count of ten or more. The rearrangement joins TRBV29-1 to TRBJ2-5; weak D call: TRBD1 (5 bases). V gave up 0 bases and J gave up 5 bases, with 7 bases separating them. Looked up from germline, CDR1 is SQVTM and CDR2 is ANQGSEA. This CDR3 is 12 amino acids long. The CDR3 DNA follows: TGCAGCGTTGAAGAGGGGCGGGAGACCCAGTACTTC. Protein sequence: CSVEEGRETQYF.

Here the CDR3 reads CSARTSLDSLYTF. The CDR3 DNA sequence: TGCAGTGCTAGAACGTCGCTAGACAGCCTCTACACCTTC. The gene calls are TRBV20-1 and TRBJ1-2; D might be TRBD1 (5 bases). The CDR3 runs 13 residues. From germline, CDR1 is DFQATT and CDR2 SNEGSKA (reference sequence). V was pared by 2 bases and J by 10 bases, with 17 bases between.

In its sample, this clonotype was seen many times. The rearrangement links TRBV14 to TRBJ1-3; D uncertain. Germline V lookup: CDR1 SGHDN, CDR2 FVKESK. The ends were cut back, 5 bases at V and 0 bases at J, with 14 bases in the middle. The CDR3 runs to 16 residues. The CDR3 region has the DNA TGTGCCAGCAGCTCCCGGACGGCCCTCTCTGGAAACACCATATATTTT. Its protein product is CASSSRTALSGNTIYF.

In this sample, this clonotype turned up many times. The chain combines TRBV11-2 with TRBJ1-2, with a weak D call TRBD1 (5 bases). The CDR3 extends over 15 amino acids. Trimming removed 6 bases at V and 2 bases at J, with 16 bases between. From germline, CDR1 is SGHAT and CDR2 FQNNGV. In nucleotides, the CDR3 is TGTGCCAGCAGTCACAAGCCCCAGGGAAACTATGGCTACACCTTC. Translating gives CASSHKPQGNYGYTF.

This clonotype occurred many times. The V and J genes are TRBV12-3 or TRBV12-4 and TRBJ1-6, with a weak D call TRBD1 (5 bases). The V gene lost 7 bases and the J gene lost 11 bases, with 18 bases spanning the gap. The length of the CDR3 is 14 residues. CDR3 in DNA: TGTGCCAGCACTCAAGGGGAGGGTGCGCCACCCCTCCACTTT. This sequence encodes CASTQGEGAPPLHF.

This clonotype was detected many times. The chain recombines TRBV6-6 with TRBJ2-7; 10 nucleotides match TRBD2. CDR3 length: 14 residues. With 6 bases clipped from V and 0 bases from J, the junction kept 2 bases outside the gene matches. Germline CDR1 is MNHNY and CDR2 is SVGAGI (reference sequence). In DNA, the CDR3 is TGTGCCAGCAGCCCTAGCGGGAGCTCCTACGAGCAGTACTTC. This codes for CASSPSGSSYEQYF.

The rearrangement uses TRBV7-3 and TRBJ2-2; 7 bases align to TRBD1. The CDR3 extends over 15 amino acids. The junction had 6 bases not matched to a gene; V was cut back by 3 bases and J by 5 bases. Germline V gene data show CDR1 as SGHTA and CDR2 as FQGTGA. CDR3 residues: CASSFVGQATGELFF. Written as DNA, the CDR3 is TGTGCCAGCAGCTTTGTCGGACAGGCGACCGGGGAGCTGTTTTTT.